The 7 T cell receptor beta chains given below trace back to one sample, sequenced in a study of blood T cell repertoires in COVID-19. Data came from immunoSEQ multiplex PCR; TCRdb stores just in-frame clones and leaves some out. The table shows about 150,000 clones, with around 86% occurring only once. The sequencing input was peripheral blood. The receptors here all came from a man at least 80 years old with acute or convalescent COVID-19.

The gene calls are TRBV5-1 and TRBJ1-1, with D maybe TRBD1 (5 bases). Trimming removed 4 bases at V and 3 bases at J, with 16 bases between. The CDR3 covers 15 residues. Per germline, CDR1 SGHRS and CDR2 YFSETQ. The DNA for the CDR3 is TGCGCCAGCAGCCGCTCAAGCCGGGGGGACACTGAAGCTTTCTTT. Translated, it gives CASSRSSRGDTEAFF.

The rearrangement joins TRBV2 to TRBJ2-3; TRBD2 matches 7 bases. V lost 6 bases, J lost 4 bases, and 1 base stayed unmatched. This CDR3 region has 12 residues. Germline CDR1 SNHLY, CDR2 FYNNEI. CDR3 nucleotides: TGTGCCAGCAGGGCGGGGGCAGATACGCAGTATTTT. Its translation: CASRAGADTQYF.

This clone was counted only a few times. The rearrangement joins TRBV3-1 (or the pseudogene TRBV3-2) to TRBJ2-1, with 11 bases that match TRBD2. Germline assignment: CDR1 LGHDT and CDR2 YNNKEL (reference sequence). CDR3 size: 14 residues. V dropped 4 bases and J dropped 8; count of bases not matched to a gene: 4. In nucleotides, the CDR3 is TGTGCCAGCAGCCTGCTAGCGGGAGGCGATGAGCAGTTCTTC. Its translation: CASSLLAGGDEQFF.

The rearrangement joins TRBV20-1 to TRBJ2-5; 12 positions match TRBD1. The V gene end was trimmed by 3 bases and the J gene end by 4 bases; junction bases not matched to a gene: 12. The CDR3 consists of 17 residues. Germline V gives CDR1 DFQATT, CDR2 SNEGSKA (reference sequence). The CDR3 nucleotides read TGCAGTGCTAGTCCACTGGGACAGGGGGCTTTTGGAGAGACCCAGTACTTC. Residues: CSASPLGQGAFGETQYF.

The table lists this clone with a count of one. V usage is TRBV6-5 and J usage is TRBJ2-2; 7 positions match TRBD1. Per the germline V gene, CDR1 is MNHEY and CDR2 is SVGAGI. V lost 6 bases to trimming and J lost 8 bases; unmatched junction nucleotides: 6. The CDR3 spans 13 residues. In DNA, the CDR3 is TGTGCCAGCAGGAACAGGGGCACTGGGGAGCTGTTTTTT. It codes for CASRNRGTGELFF.

V usage is TRBV5-4 and J usage is TRBJ1-1; TRBD1 matches 7 bases. The CDR3 runs 12 residues. With V trimmed by 2 bases and J by 10 bases, 5 bases remained unmatched. Germline CDR1 reads SGHNT; CDR2 reads YYREEE (reference sequence). This CDR3 is CASSLKGARAFF. CDR3 DNA: TGTGCCAGCAGCTTAAAGGGGGCTAGAGCTTTCTTT.

The V gene is TRBV2, the J gene TRBJ2-2; 11 positions agree with TRBD2. CDR1 is SNHLY and CDR2 is FYNNEI in the germline V gene. The CDR3 consists of 15 residues. V gave up 7 bases and J gave up 7 bases; unmatched junction bases: 8. The chain's CDR3 is CASNLAGGSFGELFF. The CDR3 DNA sequence: TGTGCCAGCAATCTAGCGGGGGGCTCCTTCGGGGAGCTGTTTTTT.